A selection of T cell receptor beta chains follows, all from one sample in a study of cytomegalovirus exposure and HLA in healthy donors. Clones were read by immunoSEQ multiplex PCR, and TCRdb kept only the in-frame ones, dropping some. The sample carries about 220,000 clones, 82% recorded once. Sequenced material: PBMCs. These receptors came from a woman between 40 and 55 years old in good health and CMV-seropositive. CDR3s include the opening cysteine and the closing phenylalanine or tryptophan. A D gene is named only where the DNA matches it firmly. Clone size is shown for a subset of rows, as once, few, many or a class of expanded clone.

V gene	J gene	clone size	D gene	CDR3 DNA	CDR3 protein
TRBV4-1	TRBJ2-6	NA	TRBD1	TGCGCCAGCAGCCAAGATCAAGGGGGCGCGGCTGGGGCCAACGTCCTGACTTTC	CASSQDQGGAAGANVLTF
TRBV9	TRBJ2-1	NA	NA	TGTGCCAGCAGCGTAGCGGGGTTTAATGAGCAGTTCTTC	CASSVAGFNEQFF
TRBV25-1	TRBJ2-7	NA	NA	TGTGCCAGCAAGACTCCTAACTCCTACGAGCAGTACTTC	CASKTPNSYEQYF
TRBV7-9	TRBJ1-2	NA	NA	TGTGCCAGCAGCCCGAGACAGAGTCCCTCTGGCTACACCTTC	CASSPRQSPSGYTF
TRBV6-1	TRBJ1-2	NA	NA	TGTGCCAGCACCCCCACTCCGGGAAGCTATGGCTACACCTTC	CASTPTPGSYGYTF
TRBV19	TRBJ2-7	NA	NA	TGTGCCAGTTCTCCCTGGGGGGACTCCTACGAGCAGTACTTC	CASSPWGDSYEQYF
TRBV7-2	TRBJ2-7	NA	TRBD2	TGTGCCAGCAGCTTAGGGACTAGTACCTACGAGCAGTACTTC	CASSLGTSTYEQYF
TRBV2	TRBJ1-2	NA	NA	TGTGCCAGCAGAGAAAGCGGACTGTCTAACTATGGCTACACCTTC	CASRESGLSNYGYTF
TRBV19	TRBJ2-1	NA	NA	TGTGCCAGTGGGAAGCAGGGGATCGAGGATGAGCAGTTCTTC	CASGKQGIEDEQFF
TRBV5-6	TRBJ1-1	NA	TRBD1	TGTGCCAGCAGCAATTACAGGGGGCGGAAGGGCACTGAAGCTTTCTTT	CASSNYRGRKGTEAFF
TRBV5-1	TRBJ2-3	NA	TRBD2	TGCGCCAGCAGCTACGGACTAGCGGCAGATACGCAGTATTTT	CASSYGLAADTQYF
TRBV9	TRBJ1-5	NA	NA	TGTGCCAGCAGACTAAATAGGCCCCAGCATTTT	CASRLNRPQHF
TRBV6-1	TRBJ2-7	NA	NA	TGTGCCAGCAGTGCTTCTTACGAGCAGTACTTC	CASSASYEQYF
TRBV19	TRBJ1-4	few	TRBD1	TGTGCCAGTAAACCGGGACAGGGGGCTCTTGCAACTAATGAAAAACTGTTTTTT	CASKPGQGALATNEKLFF
TRBV5-1	TRBJ1-1	NA	TRBD1	TGCGCCAGCAGGTTGACAGGGGATAACACTGAAGCTTTCTTT	CASRLTGDNTEAFF
TRBV5-1	TRBJ1-5	NA	NA	TGCGCCAGCAGCCCGGGAGACAGCACCTCCCGGGCCCAGCATTTT	CASSPGDSTSRAQHF
TRBV5-1	TRBJ1-5	NA	TRBD1	TGCGCCAGCAGCTTGGTTCCACAGGGGGCGAATCAGCCCCAGCATTTT	CASSLVPQGANQPQHF
TRBV10-3	TRBJ1-4	once	TRBD1	TGTGCCATCAATCCGACAGGGGGCTTTGAAAAACTGTTTTTT	CAINPTGGFEKLFF
TRBV6-1	TRBJ1-3	NA	NA	TGTGCCAGCAGTGAAGGGGGCCCCGGAAACACCATATATTTT	CASSEGGPGNTIYF
TRBV19	TRBJ2-7	few	NA	TGTGCCAGTAGTCCCCGGGGAGGCTATTCCTACGAGCAGTACTTC	CASSPRGGYSYEQYF
TRBV11-2	TRBJ2-2	NA	TRBD1	TGTGCCAGCAGCCAGGGGGTGGCAGGAGGTACCGGGGAGCTGTTTTTT	CASSQGVAGGTGELFF
TRBV7-8	TRBJ2-7	NA	TRBD1	TGTGCCAGCAGCTTAGTCCAAAGGACAGGGGGTTCCTACGAGCAGTACTTC	CASSLVQRTGGSYEQYF
TRBV7-9	TRBJ2-1	few	TRBD2	TGTGCCAGCAGCTTAGGCCGGGAGGATGAGCAGTTCTTC	CASSLGREDEQFF
TRBV7-8	TRBJ1-4	once	TRBD1	TGTGCCAGCAGCCCGGACAGGAGGGCTGAAAAACTGTTTTTT	CASSPDRRAEKLFF
TRBV2	TRBJ2-7	NA	TRBD1	TGTGCCAGCAGTGACCCCGCCGGGACAGGGTACTACGAGCAGTACTTC	CASSDPAGTGYYEQYF
TRBV19	TRBJ2-1	NA	TRBD2	TGTGCCAGTTCCCGGACTAGCGGGAGCTTATACAATGAGCAGTTCTTC	CASSRTSGSLYNEQFF
TRBV11-2	TRBJ2-1	NA	NA	TGTGCCAGCAGCCCCCAGTGGAGCTCCTACAATGAGCAGTTCTTC	CASSPQWSSYNEQFF
TRBV7-2	TRBJ2-5	NA	NA	TGTGCCAGCAGCTTAGTACGTGAGCAAGAGACCCAGTACTTC	CASSLVREQETQYF
TRBV7-9	TRBJ2-1	NA	NA	TGTGCCAGCAGCGTTACAGAAGACCTTGAGCAGTTCTTC	CASSVTEDLEQFF
TRBV30	TRBJ2-5	NA	TRBD1	TGTGCCTGGAGTGCAGTAATACAGGGGGCTTGGGAGACCCAGTACTTC	CAWSAVIQGAWETQYF
TRBV10-3	TRBJ1-1	few	TRBD1	TGTGCCATCAGTGAGTCTTTCCTCCGGGACAGGGGTTCTGTGGCTTTCTTT	CAISESFLRDRGSVAFF
TRBV5-4	TRBJ2-1	NA	TRBD2	TGTGCCAGCAGATTAGCGGGGGGTTACAATGAGCAGTTCTTC	CASRLAGGYNEQFF
TRBV4-3	TRBJ1-1	few	TRBD1	TGCGCCAGCAGCCAGGACAGGGTCGACACTGAAGCTTTCTTT	CASSQDRVDTEAFF
TRBV10-3	TRBJ1-1	NA	NA	TGTGCCATTTCCTGGGGGGGCTGGAAGACTGAAGCTTTCTTT	CAISWGGWKTEAFF
TRBV19	TRBJ2-5	NA	TRBD1	TGTGCCAGTAGTGTCGGGACAGGCGGAGAGACCCAGTACTTC	CASSVGTGGETQYF
TRBV6-5	TRBJ2-7	NA	TRBD2	TGTGCCAGCAGTTATAGTACCCGGGGGGCCTACGAGCAGTACTTC	CASSYSTRGAYEQYF
TRBV7-3	TRBJ1-1	NA	NA	TGTGCCAGCAGCCACGACAGTGACACTGAAGCTTTCTTT	CASSHDSDTEAFF
TRBV5-4	TRBJ1-1	NA	TRBD1	TGTGCCAGCAGCTTGGATTTACAGGGGGACACTGAAGCTTTCTTT	CASSLDLQGDTEAFF
TRBV7-9	TRBJ1-2	few	NA	TGTTCCAGCAGCTTAGAAGAGGGCGGCTACACCTTC	CSSSLEEGGYTF
TRBV6-1	TRBJ1-1	NA	NA	TGTGCCAGCAGTCCCTTTGGGTACAGCAACACTGAAGCTTTCTTT	CASSPFGYSNTEAFF
TRBV27	TRBJ1-2	NA	TRBD1	TGTGCCAGCAGTACTAGACAGGGGGGGGGCTACACCTTC	CASSTRQGGGYTF
TRBV30	TRBJ1-1	NA	NA	TGTGCCTGGAGTGTACTGGGGGGGGAAGCTTTCTTT	CAWSVLGGEAFF
TRBV10-1	TRBJ2-1	NA	TRBD2	TGCGCCAGCGGTCCCAGCACGGGAGGAGGGAATGAGCAGTTCTTC	CASGPSTGGGNEQFF
TRBV2	TRBJ1-3	NA	TRBD1	TGTGCCAGCAGAGGGACAGGGGTCCCTGGAAACACCATATATTTT	CASRGTGVPGNTIYF
TRBV4-3	TRBJ2-2	NA	NA	TGCGCCAGCAGCCAAGTCCCCGGAGCCGCCACCGGGGAGCTGTTTTTT	CASSQVPGAATGELFF
TRBV2	TRBJ2-5	NA	NA	TGTGCCAGCAGTGTGGGTTTGGGCCAGGGAGAGACCCAGTACTTC	CASSVGLGQGETQYF
TRBV6-1	TRBJ1-4	NA	NA	TGTGCCAGCAGTGAACTTGGGGCCGGCCGAGAAAAACTGTTTTTT	CASSELGAGREKLFF
TRBV5-1	TRBJ2-3	once	NA	TGCGCCAGCGGCTGGGTGGGCGCTAGCACAGATACGCAGTATTTT	CASGWVGASTDTQYF
TRBV5-1	TRBJ2-3	NA	TRBD2	TGCGCCAGCAGCTTGTCACTAGCGGGGGGAGATACGCAGTATTTT	CASSLSLAGGDTQYF
TRBV5-4	TRBJ2-2	NA	TRBD1	TGTGCCAGCAGCCTGGGTCGCACAGGGGCTAACACCGGGGAGCTGTTTTTT	CASSLGRTGANTGELFF